This T cell receptor (beta chain) was identified in a study of blood T cells in healthy people across ages. General study points: Diversity was higher, and naive CD4+ cells more numerous, in long-lived donors than in aged donors.

Primed by a sample-barcoded 5' primer and a J-beta primer mix, a second PCR proceeded for about 6 to 11 cycles. TCRdb reprocessed the 5' RACE reads via MiXCR and lists one record per CDR3 protein. The repertoire includes roughly 900,000 distinct CDR3 sequences, around 46% of them detected once, and roughly an eighth sits in the top ten. On this clonotype itself: What it recognizes is unknown.

This TCR was recovered from a man aged 30-40 years in good health. The sequencing input was blood.

The CDR3 DNA is TGTGCCAGCAGCTTTGACAGGGCGGATGAAAAACTGTTTTTT. Translation gives CASSFDRADEKLFF. V and J are TRBV7-9 and TRBJ1-4; 7 bases are shared with TRBD1. Germline V gene data show CDR1 as SEHNR and CDR2 as FQNEAQ (reference sequence). This CDR3 contains 14 residues. The V gene end was trimmed by 3 bases and the J gene end by 6 bases; junction bases not matched to a gene: 4.